This T cell receptor (beta chain) was observed in a study of T cell responses to AZD1222 COVID-19 vaccine. Profiling relied on immunoSEQ multiplex PCR, and the TCRdb table lists in-frame clones only, not all of them. The sample lists about 160,000 clones; about nine tenths were seen once. The CDR3 runs to 15 residues. Germline assignment: CDR1 LNHDA and CDR2 SQIVND (reference sequence). V lost 5 bases and J lost 4; bases outside the gene matches: 3. The chain links TRBV19 to TRBJ2-3; 13 bases map to TRBD2. The receptor was derived from an adult in good health. Specimen: peripheral blood, collected on day 0 of AZD1222 vaccination. CDR3 nucleotide sequence: TGTGCCAGTAGTTCAGGACTAGCGGGGGCAGATACGCAGTATTTT. It translates to CASSSGLAGADTQYF.